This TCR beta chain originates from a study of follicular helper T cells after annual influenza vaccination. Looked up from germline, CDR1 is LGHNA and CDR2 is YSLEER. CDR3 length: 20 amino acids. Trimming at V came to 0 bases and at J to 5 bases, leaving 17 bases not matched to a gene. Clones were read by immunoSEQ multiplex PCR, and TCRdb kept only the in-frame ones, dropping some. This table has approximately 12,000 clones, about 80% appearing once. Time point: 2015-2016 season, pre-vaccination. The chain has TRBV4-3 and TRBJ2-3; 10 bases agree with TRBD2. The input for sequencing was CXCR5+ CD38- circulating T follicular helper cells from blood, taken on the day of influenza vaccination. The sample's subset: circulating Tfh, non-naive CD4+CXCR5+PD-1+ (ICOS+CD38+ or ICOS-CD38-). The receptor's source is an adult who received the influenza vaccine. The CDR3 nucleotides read TGCGCCAGCAGCCAAGAGCACGGGAGGTTCAGCGGGGGGGCCAGAGATACGCAGTATTTT. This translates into CASSQEHGRFSGGARDTQYF.